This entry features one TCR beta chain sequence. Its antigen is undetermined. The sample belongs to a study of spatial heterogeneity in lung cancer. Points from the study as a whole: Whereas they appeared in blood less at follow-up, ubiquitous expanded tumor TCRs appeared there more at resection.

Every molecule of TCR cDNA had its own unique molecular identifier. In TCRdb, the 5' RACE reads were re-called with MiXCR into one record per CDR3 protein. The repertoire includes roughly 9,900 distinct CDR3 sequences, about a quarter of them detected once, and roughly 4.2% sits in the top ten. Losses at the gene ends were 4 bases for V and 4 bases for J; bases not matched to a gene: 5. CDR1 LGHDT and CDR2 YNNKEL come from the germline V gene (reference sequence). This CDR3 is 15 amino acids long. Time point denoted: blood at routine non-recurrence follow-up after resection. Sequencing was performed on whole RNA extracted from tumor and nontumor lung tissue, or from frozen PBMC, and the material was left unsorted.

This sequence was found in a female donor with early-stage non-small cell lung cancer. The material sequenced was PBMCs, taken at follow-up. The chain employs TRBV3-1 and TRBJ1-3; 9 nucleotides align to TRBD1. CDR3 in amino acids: CASSRTGVIGNTIYF. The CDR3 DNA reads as TGTGCCAGCAGCCGGACAGGGGTGATCGGAAACACCATATATTTT.